Following are 9 T cell receptor beta chains from one sample sequenced in a study of vaccination effects on CD4 cells after COVID-19. These receptors lack a known antigen. Viral peptide pools were used in the ViraFEST assay to expand antigen-specific CD4+ T cells, and sequencing came afterward. Upon completion of more than eight days in culture, CD4+ T cells were isolated. The vaccine given was either BNT162b2 or mRNA-1273, in two doses. Sequencing was performed with immunoSEQ multiplex PCR; in TCRdb, only in-frame clones are kept and a portion is missing. The repertoire consists of 35,000 to 45,000 clones, with almost 85% occurring once and the leading ten covering just under 2%. The material was CD4+ T cells from PBMCs cultured with HCoV-NL63 spike peptides, obtained after COVID-19 vaccination. Receptor source: a human donor who received a COVID-19 vaccine. Some clones in this sample may be carry-over from other donors' samples.

The genes are TRBV7-2 and TRBJ2-1, with unresolved D. The CDR3 is 14 amino acids. V was pared by 0 bases and J by 13 bases, with 16 bases between. Germline loops: CDR1 SGHTA, CDR2 FQGNSA. Here the CDR3 reads CASSLARSGSQQFF. DNA for the CDR3: TGTGCCAGCAGCTTAGCCAGGTCCGGGTCCCAACAGTTCTTC.

This clone was counted a single time. The V gene is TRBV19, the J gene TRBJ1-4; 7 bases map to TRBD1. The CDR3 is 15 amino acids. J lost 4 bases, V lost 4 bases, and 6 bases had no gene match. Germline values: CDR1 LNHDA, CDR2 SQIVND (reference sequence). The CDR3 here is CASSKRQGVNEKLFF. CDR3 DNA: TGTGCCAGTAGTAAACGACAGGGAGTTAATGAAAAACTGTTTTTT. The full variable domain, its missing parts supplied by reference TRBV19 and TRBJ1-4, is DGGITQSPKYLFRKEGQNVTLSCEQNLNHDAMYWYRQDPGQGLRLIYYSQIVNDFQKGDIAEGYSVSREKKESFPLTVTSAQKNPTAFYLCASSKRQGVNEKLFFGSGTQLSVL.

The genes are TRBV2 and TRBJ2-3; the D gene is possibly TRBD2 (6 bases). The CDR3 length is 15 residues. V was trimmed by 4 bases and J by 1 base, leaving 12 bases between them. Germline V lookup: CDR1 SNHLY, CDR2 FYNNEI. The CDR3, as DNA: TGTGCCAGCAGTGCGGTTGCGGGGCGCACAGATACGCAGTATTTT. It specifies CASSAVAGRTDTQYF.

This clone was picked up one time. The V gene is TRBV4-2, the J gene TRBJ2-5; D is undetermined. CDR1 LGHNA and CDR2 YNFKEQ come from the germline V gene. The CDR3 extends over 13 amino acids. The V gene lost 0 bases and the J gene lost 4 bases, with 6 bases spanning the gap. CDR3 in DNA: TGTGCCAGCAGCCAAGAGGTCTCAGAGACCCAGTACTTC. It is translated as CASSQEVSETQYF.

As for this clone: Other DNA variants within this sample encode the same CDR3. The chain carries TRBV12-3 or TRBV12-4 and TRBJ1-1; perhaps TRBD1 as D (6 bases). The CDR3 runs 13 residues. V was shortened by 5 bases and J by 4 bases, with 11 bases between the two germline ends. The CDR3 protein is CASSRRGPTEAFF. CDR3 bases: TGTGCCAGCAGTCGCAGGGGTCCCACTGAAGCTTTCTTT.

The chain carries TRBV5-1 and TRBJ1-1, with D unclear. This CDR3 region has 15 residues. Germline V gives CDR1 SGHRS, CDR2 YFSETQ. The ends were cut back, 0 bases at V and 4 bases at J, with 13 bases in the middle. The CDR3 DNA reads as TGCGCCAGCAGCTTGGTGGTGATGTCTAGCACTGAAGCTTTCTTT. Residues: CASSLVVMSSTEAFF.

DNA of the CDR3: TGTGCCAGCAGCTTGGCCCCGGAAGCTACACTTTCCTACGAGCAGTACTTC. Its protein product is CASSLAPEATLSYEQYF. The chain carries TRBV5-4 and TRBJ2-7; D unresolved. The CDR3 has 17 residues. V was pared by 0 bases and J by 1 base, with 17 bases between. Per the germline V gene, CDR1 is SGHNT and CDR2 is YYREEE (reference sequence).

The chain recombines TRBV7-2 with TRBJ2-2, with D possibly matching TRBD1 (6 bases). This CDR3 is built from 12 residues. Germline CDR1 SGHTA, CDR2 FQGNSA. Deletions cut 6 bases from V and 7 bases from J, with 9 bases between. CDR3: CASRRTDGELFF. The CDR3 nucleotides read TGTGCCAGCAGACGGACAGACGGGGAGCTGTTTTTT.

This clone was seen a handful of times. V usage is TRBV4-1 and J usage is TRBJ2-4; TRBD2 might be the D (5 bases). V gave up 6 bases and J gave up 8 bases, with 20 bases separating them. The CDR3 contains 15 residues. Germline CDR1 is MGHRA and CDR2 is YSYEKL. The CDR3 is CASRERQTNGDIQYF. DNA of the CDR3: TGCGCCAGCAGGGAGCGGCAGACCAATGGAGACATTCAGTACTTC.